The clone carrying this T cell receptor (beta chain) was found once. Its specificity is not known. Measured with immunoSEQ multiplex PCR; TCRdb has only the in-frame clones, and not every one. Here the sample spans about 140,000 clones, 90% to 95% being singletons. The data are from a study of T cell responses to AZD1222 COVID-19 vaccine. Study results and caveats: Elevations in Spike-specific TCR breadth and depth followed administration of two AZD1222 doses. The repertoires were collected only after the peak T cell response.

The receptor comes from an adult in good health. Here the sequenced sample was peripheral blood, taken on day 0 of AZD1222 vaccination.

CDR3 sequence (DNA): TGTGCCAGCAGCTCCCCGACCTCCGGGGAGAATCAGCCCCAGCATTTT. It specifies CASSSPTSGENQPQHF. V and J are TRBV6-6 and TRBJ1-5; D is uncertain. Trimming took off 6 bases at V and 4 bases at J, with 19 bases between the two ends. The CDR3 is made up of 16 amino acids. The germline gives CDR1 MNHNY, CDR2 SVGAGI (reference sequence).